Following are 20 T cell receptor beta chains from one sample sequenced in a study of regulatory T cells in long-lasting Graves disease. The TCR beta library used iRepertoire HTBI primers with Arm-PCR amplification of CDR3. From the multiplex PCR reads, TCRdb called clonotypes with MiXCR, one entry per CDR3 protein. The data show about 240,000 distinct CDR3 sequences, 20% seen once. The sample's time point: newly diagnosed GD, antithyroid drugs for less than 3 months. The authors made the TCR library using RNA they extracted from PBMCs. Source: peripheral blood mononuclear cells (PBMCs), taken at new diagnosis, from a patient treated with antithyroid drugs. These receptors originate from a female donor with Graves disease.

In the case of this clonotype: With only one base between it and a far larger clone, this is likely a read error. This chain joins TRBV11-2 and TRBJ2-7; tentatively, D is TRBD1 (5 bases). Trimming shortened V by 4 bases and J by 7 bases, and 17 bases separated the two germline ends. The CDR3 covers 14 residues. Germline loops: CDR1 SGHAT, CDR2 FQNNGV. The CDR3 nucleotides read TGTGCCAGCAGCTCCGAGGACAACGCCAATGAGCAGTACTTC. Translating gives CASSSEDNANEQYF.

The CDR3 coding sequence is TGTGCCAGTAGTGCGAGACCGCTACACACTGAAGCTTTCTTT. Protein: CASSARPLHTEAFF. The genes are TRBV19 and TRBJ1-1; the D is unclear. Germline CDR1 LNHDA, CDR2 SQIVND (reference sequence). The CDR3 spans 14 residues. Trimming stripped 5 bases from V and 3 bases from J, with 13 bases between.

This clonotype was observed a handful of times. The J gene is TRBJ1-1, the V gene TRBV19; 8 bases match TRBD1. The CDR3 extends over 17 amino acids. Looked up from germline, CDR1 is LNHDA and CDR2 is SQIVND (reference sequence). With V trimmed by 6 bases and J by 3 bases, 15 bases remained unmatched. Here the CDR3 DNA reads TGTGCCAGTAGGGGGCCGGTACAGGGGGGGGACGACACTGAAGCTTTCTTT. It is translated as CASRGPVQGGDDTEAFF. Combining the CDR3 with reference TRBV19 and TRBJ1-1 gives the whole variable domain DGGITQSPKYLFRKEGQNVTLSCEQNLNHDAMYWYRQDPGQGLRLIYYSQIVNDFQKGDIAEGYSVSREKKESFPLTVTSAQKNPTAFYLCASRGPVQGGDDTEAFFGQGTRLTVV.

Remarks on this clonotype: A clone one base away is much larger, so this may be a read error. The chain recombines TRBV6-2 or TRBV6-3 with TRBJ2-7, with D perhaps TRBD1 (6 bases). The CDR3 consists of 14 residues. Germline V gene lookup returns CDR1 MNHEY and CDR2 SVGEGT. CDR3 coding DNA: TGTGCCAGCCGTTACGACAGGATGTCCTACGAGCAGTACTTC. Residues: CASRYDRMSYEQYF.

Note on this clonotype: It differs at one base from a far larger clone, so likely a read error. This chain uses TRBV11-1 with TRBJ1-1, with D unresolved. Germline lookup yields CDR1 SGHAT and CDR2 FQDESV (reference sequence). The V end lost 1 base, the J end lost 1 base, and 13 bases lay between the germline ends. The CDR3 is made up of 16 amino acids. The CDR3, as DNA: TGTGCCAGCAGCTTAGGCCGAGGAGGGCCGAACACTGAAGCTTTCTTT. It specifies CASSLGRGGPNTEAFF.

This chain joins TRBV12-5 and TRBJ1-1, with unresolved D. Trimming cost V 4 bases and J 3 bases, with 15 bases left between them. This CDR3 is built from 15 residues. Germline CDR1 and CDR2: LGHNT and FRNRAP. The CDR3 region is CASGSSQRWDTEAFF. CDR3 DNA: TGTGCTAGTGGTTCCTCTCAACGATGGGACACTGAAGCTTTCTTT.

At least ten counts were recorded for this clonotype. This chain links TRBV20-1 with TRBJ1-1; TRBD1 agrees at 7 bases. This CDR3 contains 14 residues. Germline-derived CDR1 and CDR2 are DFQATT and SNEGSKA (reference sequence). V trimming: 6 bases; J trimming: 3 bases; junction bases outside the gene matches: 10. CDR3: CSATRGFEDTEAFF. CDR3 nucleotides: TGCAGTGCCACCAGGGGGTTTGAGGACACTGAAGCTTTCTTT.

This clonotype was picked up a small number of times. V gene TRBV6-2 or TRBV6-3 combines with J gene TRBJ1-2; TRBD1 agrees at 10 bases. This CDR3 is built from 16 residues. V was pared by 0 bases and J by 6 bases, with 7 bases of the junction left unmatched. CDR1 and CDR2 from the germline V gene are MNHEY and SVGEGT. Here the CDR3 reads CASSYSRPGQGNGYTF. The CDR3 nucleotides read TGTGCCAGCAGTTACTCGAGGCCGGGACAGGGGAATGGCTACACCTTC.

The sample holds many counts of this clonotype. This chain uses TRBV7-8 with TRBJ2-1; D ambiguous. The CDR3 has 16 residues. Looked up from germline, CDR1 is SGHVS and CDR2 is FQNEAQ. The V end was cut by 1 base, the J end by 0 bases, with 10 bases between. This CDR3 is CASSLGSLSSYNEQFF. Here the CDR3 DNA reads TGTGCCAGCAGCTTAGGCTCACTGAGCTCCTACAATGAGCAGTTCTTC.

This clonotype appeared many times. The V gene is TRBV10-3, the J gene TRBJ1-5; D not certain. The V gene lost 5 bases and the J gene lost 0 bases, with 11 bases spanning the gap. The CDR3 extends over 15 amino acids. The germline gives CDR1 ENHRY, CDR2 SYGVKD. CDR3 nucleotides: TGTGCCATCAGTCAACGCTTGGATAGCAATCAGCCCCAGCATTTT. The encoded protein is CAISQRLDSNQPQHF.

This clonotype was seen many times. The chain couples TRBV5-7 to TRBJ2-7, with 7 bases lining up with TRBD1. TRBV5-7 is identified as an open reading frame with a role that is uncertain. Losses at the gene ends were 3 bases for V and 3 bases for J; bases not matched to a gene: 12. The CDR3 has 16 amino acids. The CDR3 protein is CASSSWDSTGGYEQYF. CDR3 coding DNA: TGTGCCAGCAGCTCCTGGGACAGCACTGGAGGCTACGAGCAGTACTTC.

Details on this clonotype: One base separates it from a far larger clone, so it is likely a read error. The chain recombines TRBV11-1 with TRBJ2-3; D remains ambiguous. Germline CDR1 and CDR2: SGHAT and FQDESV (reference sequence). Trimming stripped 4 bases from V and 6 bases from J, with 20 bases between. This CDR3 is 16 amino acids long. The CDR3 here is CASSSGDGAITDTQYF. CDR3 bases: TGTGCCAGCAGCTCGGGTGACGGCGCGATAACCGATACGCAGTATTTT.

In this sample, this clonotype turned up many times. DNA of the CDR3: TGTGCCAGCAGCCCGAGACAGGGCCCCGGGGAGCTGTTTTTT. Protein product: CASSPRQGPGELFF. The genes are TRBV16 and TRBJ2-2; TRBD1 agrees at 7 bases. V shed 4 bases and J 6 bases; nucleotides not matched to a gene: 5. This CDR3 is built from 14 residues. Germline CDR1 is KGHSY and CDR2 is FQNENV.

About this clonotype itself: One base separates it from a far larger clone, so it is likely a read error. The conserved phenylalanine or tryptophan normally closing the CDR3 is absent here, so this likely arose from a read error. CDR3 region: CASSYRGSGANVLTL. The CDR3, as DNA: TGTGCCAGCAGTTACAGAGGCTCTGGGGCCAACGTCCTGACTCTC. The gene calls are TRBV6-2 or TRBV6-3 and TRBJ2-6, with D uncertain. Germline CDR1 reads MNHEY; CDR2 reads SVGEGT. The CDR3 runs 15 residues. V was shortened by 2 bases and J by 0 bases, with 5 bases between the two germline ends.

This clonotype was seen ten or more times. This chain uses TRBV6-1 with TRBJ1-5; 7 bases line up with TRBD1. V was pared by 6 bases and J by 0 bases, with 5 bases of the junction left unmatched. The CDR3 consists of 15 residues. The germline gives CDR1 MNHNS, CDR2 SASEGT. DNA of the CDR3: TGTGCCAGCAGGCACAGGGGTTATAGCAATCAGCCCCAGCATTTT. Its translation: CASRHRGYSNQPQHF.

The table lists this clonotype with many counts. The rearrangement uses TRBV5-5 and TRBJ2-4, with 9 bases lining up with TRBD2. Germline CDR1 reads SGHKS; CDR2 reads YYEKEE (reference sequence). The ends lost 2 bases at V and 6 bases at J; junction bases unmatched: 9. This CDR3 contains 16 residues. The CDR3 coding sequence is TGTGCCAGCAGCTTTTCAGGGGGACTAGCAGGAAACATTCAGTACTTC. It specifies CASSFSGGLAGNIQYF. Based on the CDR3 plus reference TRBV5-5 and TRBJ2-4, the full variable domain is DAGVTQSPTHLIKTRGQQVTLRCSPISGHKSVSWYQQVLGQGPQFIFQYYEKEERGRGNFPDRFSARQFPNYSSELNVNALLLGDSALYLCASSFSGGLAGNIQYFGAGTRLSVL.

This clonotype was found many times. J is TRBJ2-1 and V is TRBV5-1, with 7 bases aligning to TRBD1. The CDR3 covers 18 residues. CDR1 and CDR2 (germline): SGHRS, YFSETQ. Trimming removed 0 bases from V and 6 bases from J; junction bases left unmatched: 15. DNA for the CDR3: TGCGCCAGCAGCTTGGACTTTATAACAGGGGTGGGGGTCAATGAGCAGTTCTTC. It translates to CASSLDFITGVGVNEQFF. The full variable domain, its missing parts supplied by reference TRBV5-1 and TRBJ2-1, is KAGVTQTPRYLIKTRGQQVTLSCSPISGHRSVSWYQQTPGQGLQFLFEYFSETQRNKGNFPGRFSGRQFSNSRSEMNVSTLELGDSALYLCASSLDFITGVGVNEQFFGPGTRLTVL.

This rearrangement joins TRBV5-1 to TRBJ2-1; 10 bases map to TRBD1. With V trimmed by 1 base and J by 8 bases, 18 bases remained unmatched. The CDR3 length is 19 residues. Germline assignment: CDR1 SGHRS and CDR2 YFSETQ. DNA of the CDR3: TGCGCCAGCAGCTTGAGGTACTCGGTTAGGGGGACAGGGGTCGATGAGCAGTTCTTC. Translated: CASSLRYSVRGTGVDEQFF.

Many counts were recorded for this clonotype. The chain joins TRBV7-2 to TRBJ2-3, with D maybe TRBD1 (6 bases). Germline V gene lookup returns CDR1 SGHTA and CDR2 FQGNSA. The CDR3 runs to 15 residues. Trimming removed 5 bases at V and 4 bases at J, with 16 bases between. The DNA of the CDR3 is TGTGCCAGCAGCCCCACAGGGTCTTCCGCAGATACGCAGTATTTT. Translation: CASSPTGSSADTQYF. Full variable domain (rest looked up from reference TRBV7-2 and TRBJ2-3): GAGVSQSPSNKVTEKGKDVELRCDPISGHTALYWYRQSLGQGLEFLIYFQGNSAPDKSGLPSDRFSAERTGGSVSTLTIQRTQQEDSAVYLCASSPTGSSADTQYFGPGTRLTVL.

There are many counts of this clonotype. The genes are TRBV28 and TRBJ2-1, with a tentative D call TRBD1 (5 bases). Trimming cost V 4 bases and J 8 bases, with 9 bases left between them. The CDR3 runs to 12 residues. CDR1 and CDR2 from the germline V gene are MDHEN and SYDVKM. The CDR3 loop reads CASSSGKDEQFF. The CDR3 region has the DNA TGTGCCAGCAGTTCAGGGAAGGATGAGCAGTTCTTC.